This entry describes one T cell receptor beta chain. The CDR3 has 11 residues. CDR1 is SGHVS and CDR2 is FQNEAQ in the germline V gene. V gave up 7 bases and J gave up 5 bases, with 8 bases separating them. The sample comes from a study of blood T cell repertoires in COVID-19. Study details: Researchers got acute and convalescent COVID-19 samples from the United States, Italy and Spain. T cells, B-cell-depleted T cells, or PBMCs supplied cDNA or gDNA.

Authors' data handling: Amplification with reference gene primers provided the estimates of nucleated cell counts. Generated by immunoSEQ multiplex PCR, the TCRdb table keeps only in-frame clones and is missing some. D and trimming come from the DNA, and the V and J calls and clone size come from that table. This table holds approximately 150,000 clones, more than 80% found once. Sequenced input: peripheral blood. This clonotype was obtained from a human donor in a cohort sampled during active COVID-19. The chain employs TRBV7-8 and TRBJ1-1; unclear D gene. The DNA of the CDR3 is TGTGCCAGCACCCCCGCGACTGAAGCTTTCTTT. As protein: CASTPATEAFF.